Presented here are 19 T cell receptor beta chains from one specimen sequenced in a study of T cell responses to AZD1222 COVID-19 vaccine. Repertoires were generated with immunoSEQ multiplex PCR, while TCRdb's copy carries only in-frame clones and drops some. The table includes 90,000 to 120,000 clones, around 89% detected once. The specimen comprised peripheral blood, sampled on day 0 of AZD1222 vaccination. The receptors were sampled from an adult in good health.

This sequence joins TRBV7-2 and TRBJ2-1; 7 nucleotides align to TRBD2. The germline CDR1 and CDR2 sequences are SGHTA and FQGNSA. There are 16 residues in the CDR3. Trimming cost V 8 bases and J 7 bases; bases outside gene matches: 17. The CDR3 loop is CASCEWGGRVKNEQFF. CDR3 nucleotide sequence: TGTGCCAGCTGTGAGTGGGGGGGAAGGGTTAAGAATGAGCAGTTCTTC.

This clone was recorded a few times. The junction differs from germline at one of its ends, possibly a read error. V usage is TRBV12-3 or TRBV12-4 and J usage is TRBJ1-3, with D unresolved. The CDR3 length is 13 residues. CDR3 sequence: CASILGSGNTIYF. In DNA form, the CDR3 reads TGTGCCAGCATTTTAGGGTCAGGAAACACCATATATTTT.

The rearrangement uses TRBV5-4 and TRBJ2-7; D unclear. Germline V CDR1 and CDR2: SGHNT, YYREEE (reference sequence). The CDR3 runs to 14 residues. V lost 5 bases and J 1 base, leaving 13 bases between the germline ends. The CDR3: CASRDYGSSYEQYF. CDR3 nucleotide sequence: TGTGCCAGCAGAGATTACGGGTCTTCCTACGAGCAGTACTTC.

The chain is built from TRBV6-5 and TRBJ1-2; 11 nucleotides match TRBD1. The J segment lost 5 bases and the V segment lost 4 bases, leaving 6 bases of the junction unmatched. The CDR3 is made up of 15 amino acids. CDR1 MNHEY and CDR2 SVGAGI come from the germline V gene. The CDR3 DNA reads as TGTGCCAGCAGTTCGAGGACAGGGGGCAGGTATGGCTACACCTTC. It specifies CASSSRTGGRYGYTF.

The chain uses TRBV2 and TRBJ2-2; D not resolved. The CDR3 runs 14 residues. Germline CDR1 reads SNHLY; CDR2 reads FYNNEI. V lost 8 bases and J lost 0, with 10 bases in between. The CDR3 sequence is CASGKIANTGELFF. CDR3 nucleotides: TGTGCCAGCGGGAAAATCGCGAACACCGGGGAGCTGTTTTTT.

The chain carries TRBV19 and TRBJ1-2; 9 positions match TRBD1. CDR3 size: 17 residues. CDR1 LNHDA and CDR2 SQIVND come from the germline V gene (reference sequence). V gave up 4 bases and J gave up 1 base; unmatched junction bases: 10. The CDR3 sequence: CASSTSGTGSFNYGYTF. CDR3 DNA sequence: TGTGCCAGTAGTACCTCCGGGACAGGGAGCTTTAACTATGGCTACACCTTC.

V is TRBV12-3 or TRBV12-4 and J is TRBJ1-2; TRBD1 agrees at 8 bases. There are 13 residues in the CDR3. With V trimmed by 6 bases and J by 6 bases, 6 bases remained unmatched. For the CDR3, the DNA is TGTGCCAGCAGCGCACACAGGGGGAATGGCTACACCTTC. Amino acids: CASSAHRGNGYTF.

This chain uses TRBV15 with TRBJ2-7, with unresolved D. Trimming pared 0 bases from V and 0 bases from J, leaving 9 bases between. Looked up from germline, CDR1 is LNHNV and CDR2 is YYDKDF (reference sequence). This CDR3 has 15 amino acids. The CDR3: CATSRDRAGSYEQYF. The CDR3 bases are TGTGCCACCAGCAGAGATAGGGCAGGCTCCTACGAGCAGTACTTC.

This clone was seen a handful of times. The J gene is TRBJ1-4, the V gene TRBV5-6; TRBD1 aligns across 10 bases. J lost 4 bases, V lost 3 bases, and 6 bases had no gene match. This CDR3 comprises 16 residues. Germline CDR1 and CDR2: SGHDT and YYEEEE. The CDR3, as DNA: TGTGCCAGCAGCTACGGGACAGGGGTAATTAATGAAAAACTGTTTTTT. This codes for CASSYGTGVINEKLFF.

Only one count was recorded for this clone. Because it lacks the conserved phenylalanine or tryptophan at the end, this CDR3 is likely a read error. The chain uses TRBV6-2 or TRBV6-3 and TRBJ1-6; D gene uncertain. V was pared by 4 bases and J by 6 bases, with 13 bases between. Per germline, CDR1 MNHEY and CDR2 SVGEGT. This CDR3 region has 15 residues. CDR3 bases: TGTGCCAGCAGTTTAGATCGTGGGAGTAATTCACCCCTCCACCTT. This translates into CASSLDRGSNSPLHL.

J is TRBJ2-5 and V is TRBV9, with 14 nucleotides matching TRBD2. The CDR3 spans 18 residues. The junction had 11 bases not matched to a gene; V was cut back by 3 bases and J by 4 bases. The V gene's germline CDR1 is SGDLS and CDR2 YYNGEE. The CDR3 region has the DNA TGTGCCAGCAGCGGCGAGACTAGCGGGGGGGCCATTGCAGAGACCCAGTACTTC. This sequence encodes CASSGETSGGAIAETQYF.

The V gene is TRBV5-5, the J gene TRBJ1-4; the D gene is possibly TRBD1 (6 bases). V dropped 3 bases and J dropped 6 bases, with 18 bases sitting between them. The germline gives CDR1 SGHKS, CDR2 YYEKEE (reference sequence). The CDR3 has 16 residues. CDR3 sequence (DNA): TGTGCCAGCAGCTCTCATACAGGGAGGTTGGATGAAAAACTGTTTTTT. Residues: CASSSHTGRLDEKLFF. Based on the CDR3 plus reference TRBV5-5 and TRBJ1-4, the full variable domain is DAGVTQSPTHLIKTRGQQVTLRCSPISGHKSVSWYQQVLGQGPQFIFQYYEKEERGRGNFPDRFSARQFPNYSSELNVNALLLGDSALYLCASSSHTGRLDEKLFFGSGTQLSVL.

The V call is TRBV6-1, the J call TRBJ1-6; no clear D. V dropped 1 base and J dropped 7 bases, with 5 bases sitting between them. The germline CDR1 and CDR2 sequences are MNHNS and SASEGT. The CDR3 loop spans 13 amino acids. The CDR3 protein is CASSEVTNSPLHF. CDR3 DNA sequence: TGTGCCAGCAGTGAAGTCACGAATTCACCCCTCCACTTT.

The chain has TRBV10-3 and TRBJ2-5; D may match TRBD1 or TRBD2 (6 bases each). Deletions cut 2 bases from V and 4 bases from J, with 14 bases between. The length of the CDR3 is 15 residues. Germline values: CDR1 ENHRY, CDR2 SYGVKD. CDR3 amino acids: CAISEEGGSRETQYF. The DNA of the CDR3 is TGTGCCATCAGTGAGGAGGGGGGCTCACGAGAGACCCAGTACTTC.

The rearrangement uses TRBV3-1 (or the pseudogene TRBV3-2) and TRBJ1-5; D remains ambiguous. In germline, CDR1 is LGHDT, CDR2 YNNKEL (reference sequence). The CDR3 is made up of 15 amino acids. With 0 bases removed from V and 1 base from J, the gap between germline ends came to 7 bases. CDR3 in amino acids: CASSQDPLSNQPQHF. DNA for the CDR3: TGTGCCAGCAGCCAAGATCCATTGAGCAATCAGCCCCAGCATTTT.

The genes are TRBV6-5 and TRBJ2-7, with 9 bases lining up with TRBD1. The V gene's germline CDR1 is MNHEY and CDR2 SVGAGI. The CDR3 covers 15 residues. Unmatched junction bases numbered 3, after V lost 0 bases and J lost 3 bases. The CDR3: CASSYSRDRDYEQYF. CDR3 DNA sequence: TGTGCCAGCAGTTACTCGCGGGACAGGGACTACGAGCAGTACTTC.

As concerns this clone: The CDR3 ends on some other residue instead of the conserved phenylalanine or tryptophan, so this is likely a read error. This chain uses TRBV19 with TRBJ1-6; D is uncertain. The germline CDR1 and CDR2 sequences are LNHDA and SQIVND (reference sequence). Trimming left V 4 bases short and J 8 bases short, with 9 bases between. CDR3 size: 13 residues. The CDR3 bases are TGTGCCAGTAGTACTTCAAGGGATTCACCCCTCCACCTT. Encoded protein: CASSTSRDSPLHL.

The V call is TRBV10-2, the J call TRBJ1-5, with D possibly being TRBD1 (6 bases). The V end lost 5 bases, the J end lost 2 bases, and 10 bases lay between the germline ends. The CDR3 sequence is 14 residues long. The germline CDR1 and CDR2 sequences are WSHSY and SAAADI. CDR3: CASSQAGGNQPQHF. CDR3 DNA: TGCGCCAGCAGTCAAGCAGGGGGCAATCAGCCCCAGCATTTT.

The chain recombines TRBV27 with TRBJ1-5; D not certain. V was cut by 4 bases and J by 0 bases, with 7 bases left in between. Germline V lookup: CDR1 MNHEY, CDR2 SMNVEV (reference sequence). The CDR3 length is 14 residues. CDR3 coding DNA: TGTGCCAGCAGTTACGGGGATAGCAATCAGCCCCAGCATTTT. Translating gives CASSYGDSNQPQHF.